The clone carrying this T cell receptor (beta chain) was seen a handful of times. The source of the sample is a study of tumor-infiltrating lymphocytes in primary liver carcinoma. Study in general: Sample yields, roughly 3.65 to 8 million productive TCRbeta reads, were similar across the tissue types.

Between roughly 18 and 30 mg of unsorted bulk tissue served as the source from which RNA and DNA were co-extracted. Germline values: CDR1 SEHNR, CDR2 FQNEAQ (reference sequence). The CDR3 loop spans 17 amino acids. V gave up 1 base and J gave up 0 bases, with 13 bases separating them. With a constant-region primer, TCR beta cDNA was made from approximately 520 ng of total RNA. Researchers made the TCR beta libraries by running three nested multiplex PCR rounds with slightly modified ARM-PCR. Investigators reported that the first two PCR rounds, at around 10 cycles each, used TRBV1-TRBV30 forward primers with a C-beta reverse primer. Using its own MiXCR run on the multiplex PCR reads, TCRdb lists one record per CDR3 protein. Of about 99,000 distinct CDR3 sequences in the sample, 55% to 75% were seen once.

This rearrangement joins TRBV7-9 to TRBJ2-1; possible D gene TRBD2, 6 bases. The material sequenced was liver tumor tissue from sampling region 5. Subset here: tumor region T5, tumor centre. This TCR derives from a woman aged 60-75 years with primary liver carcinoma and hepatitis B virus infection. In DNA form, the CDR3 reads TGTGCCAGCAGCTTAGGGGTCCGGGGGAGCTCCTACAATGAGCAGTTCTTC. Its protein product is CASSLGVRGSSYNEQFF.